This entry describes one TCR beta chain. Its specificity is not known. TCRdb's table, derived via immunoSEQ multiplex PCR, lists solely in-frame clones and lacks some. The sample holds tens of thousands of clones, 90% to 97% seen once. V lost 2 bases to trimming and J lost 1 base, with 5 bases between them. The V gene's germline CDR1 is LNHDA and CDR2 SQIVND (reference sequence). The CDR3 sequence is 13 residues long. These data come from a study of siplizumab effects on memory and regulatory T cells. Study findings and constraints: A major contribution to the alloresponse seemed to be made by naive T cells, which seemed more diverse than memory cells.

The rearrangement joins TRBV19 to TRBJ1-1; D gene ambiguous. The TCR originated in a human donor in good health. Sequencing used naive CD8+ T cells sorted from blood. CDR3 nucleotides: TGTGCCAGTAGTATACAGGCGAACACTGAAGCTTTCTTT. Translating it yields CASSIQANTEAFF. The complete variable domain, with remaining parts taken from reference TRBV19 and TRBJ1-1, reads DGGITQSPKYLFRKEGQNVTLSCEQNLNHDAMYWYRQDPGQGLRLIYYSQIVNDFQKGDIAEGYSVSREKKESFPLTVTSAQKNPTAFYLCASSIQANTEAFFGQGTRLTVV.